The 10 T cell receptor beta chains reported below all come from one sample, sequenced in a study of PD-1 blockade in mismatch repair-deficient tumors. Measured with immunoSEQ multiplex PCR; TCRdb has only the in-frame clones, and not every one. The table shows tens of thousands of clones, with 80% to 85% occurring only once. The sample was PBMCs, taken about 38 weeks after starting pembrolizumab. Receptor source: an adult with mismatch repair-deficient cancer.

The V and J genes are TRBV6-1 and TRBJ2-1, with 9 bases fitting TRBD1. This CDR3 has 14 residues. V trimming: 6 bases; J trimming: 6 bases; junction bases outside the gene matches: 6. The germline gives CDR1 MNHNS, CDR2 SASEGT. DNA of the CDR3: TGTGCCAGCAGCCGGGACAGGGTGACCAATGAGCAGTTCTTC. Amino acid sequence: CASSRDRVTNEQFF.

CDR3 nucleotides: TGTGCCTGGAGTATGGACAGCCGTACCGGGGAGCTGTTTTTT. Protein product: CAWSMDSRTGELFF. The chain recombines TRBV30 with TRBJ2-2; weak D call: TRBD1 (6 bases). CDR3 length: 14 amino acids. Trimming stripped 2 bases from V and 5 bases from J, with 12 bases between. Per the germline V gene, CDR1 is GTSNPN and CDR2 is SVGIG (reference sequence).

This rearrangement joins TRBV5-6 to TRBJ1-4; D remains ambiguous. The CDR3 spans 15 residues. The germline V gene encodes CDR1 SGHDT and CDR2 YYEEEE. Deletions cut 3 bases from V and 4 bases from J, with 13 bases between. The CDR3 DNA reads TGTGCCAGCAGCTCCACAGAGACGCATAATGAAAAACTGTTTTTT. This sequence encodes CASSSTETHNEKLFF.

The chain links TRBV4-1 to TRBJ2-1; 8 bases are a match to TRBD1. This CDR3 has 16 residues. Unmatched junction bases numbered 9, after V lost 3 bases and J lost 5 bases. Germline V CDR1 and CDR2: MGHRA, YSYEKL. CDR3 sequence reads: CASSQMGQARDNEQFF. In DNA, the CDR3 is TGCGCCAGCAGCCAGATGGGACAGGCGCGTGACAATGAGCAGTTCTTC.

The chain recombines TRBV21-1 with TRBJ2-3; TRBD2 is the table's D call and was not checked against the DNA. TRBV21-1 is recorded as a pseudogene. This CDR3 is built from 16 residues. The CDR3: CASSKGIGTSTDTQYF. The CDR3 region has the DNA TGTGCCAGCAGCAAAGGTATCGGGACTAGCACAGATACGCAGTATTTT.

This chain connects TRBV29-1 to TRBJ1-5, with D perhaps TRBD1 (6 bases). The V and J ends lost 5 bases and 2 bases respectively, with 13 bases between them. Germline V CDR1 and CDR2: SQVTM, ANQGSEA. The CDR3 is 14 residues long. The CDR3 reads CSVSHPGGNQPQHF. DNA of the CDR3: TGCAGCGTTTCCCACCCAGGGGGCAATCAGCCCCAGCATTTT.

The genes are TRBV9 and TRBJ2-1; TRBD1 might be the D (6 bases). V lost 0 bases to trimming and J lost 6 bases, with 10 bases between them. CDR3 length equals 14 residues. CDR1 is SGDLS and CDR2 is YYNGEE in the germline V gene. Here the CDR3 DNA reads TGTGCCAGCAGCGTAGCGGACAGAGGCAATGAGCAGTTCTTC. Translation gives CASSVADRGNEQFF.

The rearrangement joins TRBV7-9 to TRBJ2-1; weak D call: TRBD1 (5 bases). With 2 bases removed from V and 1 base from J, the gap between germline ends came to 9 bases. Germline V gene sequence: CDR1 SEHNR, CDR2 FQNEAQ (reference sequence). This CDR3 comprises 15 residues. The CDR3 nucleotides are TGTGCCAGCAGCTTATGGCAGGGATCCTACAATGAGCAGTTCTTC. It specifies CASSLWQGSYNEQFF.

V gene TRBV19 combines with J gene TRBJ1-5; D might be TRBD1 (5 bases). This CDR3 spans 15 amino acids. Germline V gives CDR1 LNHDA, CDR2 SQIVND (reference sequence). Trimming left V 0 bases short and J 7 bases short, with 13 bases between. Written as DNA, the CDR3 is TGTGCCAGTAGTATAGAGTTCGGGGGATCGCAGCCCCAGCATTTT. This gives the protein CASSIEFGGSQPQHF.

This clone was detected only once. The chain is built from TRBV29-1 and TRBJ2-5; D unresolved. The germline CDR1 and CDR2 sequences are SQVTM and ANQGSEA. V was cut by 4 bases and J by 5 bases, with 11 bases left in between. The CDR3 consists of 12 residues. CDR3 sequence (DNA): TGCAGCGTTGGAGACCTCCGGGAGACCCAGTACTTC. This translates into CSVGDLRETQYF.